The 32 T cell receptor beta chains below were found in one sample sequenced in a study of coeliac disease. Generated by immunoSEQ multiplex PCR, the TCRdb table keeps only in-frame clones and is missing some. This table has about 9,400 clones, about 61% appearing once. The sequenced sample consisted of lamina propria lymphocytes from the gut. The receptor source for this set is a woman aged 60 to 75 with celiac disease.

The rearrangement uses TRBV10-3 and TRBJ1-2, with D maybe TRBD1 (6 bases). The V and J ends lost 8 bases and 0 bases respectively, with 16 bases between them. Germline V gene data show CDR1 as ENHRY and CDR2 as SYGVKD. The CDR3 length is 15 residues. This CDR3 is CAIQETRGANYGYTF. The CDR3 DNA reads TGTGCCATCCAAGAAACCAGGGGAGCTAACTATGGCTACACCTTC.

This chain connects TRBV19 to TRBJ1-4; possible D gene TRBD1, 5 bases. Between the trimmed V and J ends, which lost 3 bases and 3 bases, there was a span of 11 bases. This CDR3 is 15 amino acids long. CDR1 and CDR2 from the germline V gene are LNHDA and SQIVND (reference sequence). CDR3 sequence (DNA): TGTGCCAGTAGTATCCGCGACAGCCCTAATGAAAAACTGTTTTTT. Protein: CASSIRDSPNEKLFF.

The chain has TRBV11-2 and TRBJ1-5; D might be TRBD1 (5 bases). Germline CDR1 SGHAT, CDR2 FQNNGV. CDR3 size: 13 residues. The V and J ends lost 6 bases and 11 bases respectively, with 17 bases between them. The DNA for the CDR3 is TGTGCCAGCAGAGAAAGCAGCGGGGGGACCCAGCATTTT. It is translated as CASRESSGGTQHF.

This clone was picked up a small number of times. The chain carries TRBV7-9 and TRBJ1-5; a weak D match, TRBD1 (5 bases). Germline CDR1 and CDR2: SEHNR and FQNEAQ (reference sequence). Deletions cut 5 bases from V and 0 bases from J, with 8 bases between. CDR3 size: 14 residues. The CDR3 DNA reads as TGTGCCAGCAGCGCCGACAGTAGCAATCAGCCCCAGCATTTT. Residues: CASSADSSNQPQHF.

The chain joins TRBV28 to TRBJ1-1; D may be TRBD1 (5 bases). Per germline, CDR1 MDHEN and CDR2 SYDVKM. V was pared by 3 bases and J by 4 bases, with 9 bases between. The CDR3 length is 13 residues. As DNA, the CDR3 is TGTGCCAGCAGTTTGGGGGGGGGCACTGAAGCTTTCTTT. Its protein is CASSLGGGTEAFF.

The J gene is TRBJ2-2, the V gene TRBV11-2; D is unresolved. The CDR3 totals 12 residues. The V gene lost 4 bases and the J gene lost 9 bases, with 9 bases spanning the gap. Germline V gives CDR1 SGHAT, CDR2 FQNNGV. The CDR3 DNA is TGTGCCAGCAGCTCCTCAGGTTGGGAGCTGTTTTTT. The encoded protein is CASSSSGWELFF.

The CDR3 DNA sequence: TGCGCCAGCAGCCAAACCGGGACACGGGAAAAACTGTTTTTT. Protein sequence: CASSQTGTREKLFF. The V gene is TRBV4-1, the J gene TRBJ1-4; D perhaps matches TRBD1 (6 bases). Germline lookup yields CDR1 MGHRA and CDR2 YSYEKL. The CDR3 covers 14 residues. The V and J ends lost 2 bases and 8 bases respectively, with 12 bases between them.

This chain uses TRBV6-4 with TRBJ1-2; D is unresolved. CDR3 length: 17 amino acids. V lost 4 bases, J lost 4 bases, and 22 bases lay in between. Germline CDR1 and CDR2: MRHNA and SNTAGT. Written as DNA, the CDR3 is TGTGCCAGCAGTGGTAGCAACCCACACGGAAAGACCTATGGCTACACCTTC. Translating it yields CASSGSNPHGKTYGYTF.

The CDR3 region has the DNA TGTGCCAGCAGCTTGCAGACTAGCGGGGGGGCATCAAATGAGCAGTTCTTC. Its protein is CASSLQTSGGASNEQFF. The chain couples TRBV7-2 to TRBJ2-1, with 14 nucleotides matching TRBD2. Germline V gene data show CDR1 as SGHTA and CDR2 as FQGNSA. This CDR3 is 17 amino acids long. V lost 3 bases, J lost 7 bases, and 8 bases stayed unmatched.

In its sample, this clone was seen a few times. The chain joins TRBV5-1 to TRBJ2-1, with 10 positions matching TRBD2. CDR1 and CDR2 (germline): SGHRS, YFSETQ. V shed 2 bases and J 4 bases; nucleotides not matched to a gene: 3. The CDR3 extends over 15 amino acids. DNA for the CDR3: TGCGCCAGCAGCTTTTCTAGCGGGAGTTACAATGAGCAGTTCTTC. It translates to CASSFSSGSYNEQFF.

The V and J genes are TRBV28 and TRBJ1-2; 7 nucleotides line up with TRBD1. From germline, CDR1 is MDHEN and CDR2 SYDVKM. CDR3 length equals 13 residues. V lost 5 bases to trimming and J lost 4 bases; unmatched junction nucleotides: 4. Here the CDR3 DNA reads TGTGCCAGCAGTCGACAGGGTACCTATGGCTACACCTTC. As protein: CASSRQGTYGYTF.

The CDR3 DNA reads as TGTGCCAGCAGGAGAGGGAGTTCCTATAATTCACCCCTCCACTTT. It is translated as CASRRGSSYNSPLHF. The chain is built from TRBV6-5 and TRBJ1-6; D is undetermined. The V and J ends lost 6 bases and 1 base respectively, with 10 bases between them. Germline lookup yields CDR1 MNHEY and CDR2 SVGAGI. The CDR3 totals 15 residues.

The rearrangement links TRBV5-1 to TRBJ2-3; 8 nucleotides line up with TRBD2. V shed 0 bases and J 6 bases; nucleotides not matched to a gene: 3. This CDR3 has 14 amino acids. Germline V gene sequence: CDR1 SGHRS, CDR2 YFSETQ. This CDR3 reads CASSLEASGDTQYF. DNA of the CDR3: TGCGCCAGCAGCTTGGAGGCTAGCGGGGATACGCAGTATTTT.

The J gene is TRBJ2-3, the V gene TRBV29-1; 9 nucleotides agree with TRBD2. This CDR3 is 11 amino acids long. Germline values: CDR1 SQVTM, CDR2 ANQGSEA. The CDR3 DNA follows: TGCACCGTAGCGGGAGCTGATACGCAGTATTTT. It specifies CTVAGADTQYF.

The V call is TRBV7-6, the J call TRBJ2-2, with D possibly matching TRBD2 (6 bases). Germline V gene sequence: CDR1 SGHVS, CDR2 FNYEAQ. The CDR3 runs to 15 residues. V dropped 5 bases and J dropped 4 bases, with 14 bases sitting between them. CDR3: CASSPGGDVTGELFF. In DNA form, the CDR3 reads TGTGCCAGCAGCCCCGGGGGTGATGTCACCGGGGAGCTGTTTTTT.

The CDR3 DNA sequence: TGTGCCAGCACCTCCCGGGGGACCTACAATGAGCAGTTCTTC. Translating it yields CASTSRGTYNEQFF. The chain uses TRBV7-2 and TRBJ2-1, with a weak D call TRBD2 (6 bases). Trimming removed 7 bases from V and 2 bases from J, with 12 bases in between. The CDR3 totals 14 residues. Germline V CDR1 and CDR2: SGHTA, FQGNSA.

The genes are TRBV28 and TRBJ1-4, with D tentatively TRBD1 (6 bases). Germline-derived CDR1 and CDR2 are MDHEN and SYDVKM. The V gene lost 4 bases and the J gene lost 10 bases, with 19 bases spanning the gap. The CDR3 spans 15 residues. For the CDR3, the DNA is TGTGCCAGCAGTTGGGCCGCCTACAGGGAAGGAAAACTGTTTTTT. Amino acid sequence: CASSWAAYREGKLFF.

This clone turned up a few times. CDR3 DNA sequence: TGCGCCAGCAGCAAGGACAGGGCCACTGGTATCGATACGCAGTATTTT. Translation gives CASSKDRATGIDTQYF. V usage is TRBV5-1 and J usage is TRBJ2-3, with 8 bases lining up with TRBD1. V shed 4 bases, J shed 6 bases, and the junction held 13 bases outside the gene matches. This CDR3 contains 16 residues. CDR1 is SGHRS and CDR2 is YFSETQ in the germline V gene.

This rearrangement joins TRBV11-1 to TRBJ2-3; 12 nucleotides line up with TRBD2. From germline, CDR1 is SGHAT and CDR2 FQDESV (reference sequence). V shed 3 bases, J shed 2 bases, and the junction held 6 bases outside the gene matches. The CDR3 has 17 residues. In nucleotides, the CDR3 is TGTGCCAGCAGCTTGTCTAGCGGGGGGGCCTCCACAGATACGCAGTATTTT. Translation gives CASSLSSGGASTDTQYF.

The CDR3 DNA reads as TGTGCCAGTAGTATACAGGCAGCGGGACTTGATACGCAGTATTTT. Residues: CASSIQAAGLDTQYF. The chain is built from TRBV19 and TRBJ2-3, with 7 bases aligning to TRBD2. CDR1 is LNHDA, CDR2 SQIVND, per germline (reference sequence). The J segment lost 6 bases and the V segment lost 2 bases, leaving 8 bases of the junction unmatched. CDR3 size: 15 residues.

The chain has TRBV4-3 and TRBJ1-2; TRBD1 is a possible D gene (6 bases). V was trimmed by 3 bases and J by 8 bases, leaving 13 bases between them. CDR3 length: 13 residues. The germline gives CDR1 LGHNA, CDR2 YSLEER. CDR3 amino acids: CASSHYQDSGYTF. The CDR3, as DNA: TGCGCCAGCAGCCACTATCAGGACAGCGGCTACACCTTC.

V is TRBV5-4 and J is TRBJ1-3, with a weak D call TRBD1 (6 bases). The length of the CDR3 is 14 residues. Germline CDR1 SGHNT, CDR2 YYREEE (reference sequence). V was pared by 3 bases and J by 0 bases, with 7 bases between. The CDR3 here is CASSSGDSGNTIYF. CDR3 sequence (DNA): TGTGCCAGCAGCTCAGGGGACTCTGGAAACACCATATATTTT. Full variable domain (missing parts from reference TRBV5-4 and TRBJ1-3): ETGVTQSPTHLIKTRGQQVTLRCSSQSGHNTVSWYQQALGQGPQFIFQYYREEENGRGNFPPRFSGLQFPNYSSELNVNALELDDSALYLCASSSGDSGNTIYFGEGSWLTVV.

The chain uses TRBV9 and TRBJ2-1, with TRBD1 identical over 9 bases. Germline V CDR1 and CDR2: SGDLS, YYNGEE. V gave up 4 bases and J gave up 7 bases; unmatched junction bases: 3. The CDR3 runs to 13 residues. CDR3 amino acids: CASSHGQGNEQFF. The DNA for the CDR3 is TGTGCCAGCAGCCACGGACAGGGGAATGAGCAGTTCTTC.

CDR3 sequence (DNA): TGTGCCAGCAGTCCCCGGACTAGCGGGAGTTTTTACAATGAGCAGTTCTTC. This sequence encodes CASSPRTSGSFYNEQFF. V usage is TRBV27 and J usage is TRBJ2-1; TRBD2 aligns across 13 bases. This CDR3 has 17 amino acids. The trim removed 5 bases at V and 4 bases at J, leaving 8 bases unmatched. Germline loops: CDR1 MNHEY, CDR2 SMNVEV (reference sequence).

The chain uses TRBV30 and TRBJ2-5; 10 bases are shared with TRBD2. The CDR3 covers 14 residues. The germline V gene has CDR1 GTSNPN and CDR2 SVGIG (reference sequence). Germline trimming cut 4 bases from V and 5 bases from J; bases unmatched to any gene: 7. The CDR3 bases are TGTGCCTGGAACCCCCCAGCGGGAGGGGAGACCCAGTACTTC. Amino acids: CAWNPPAGGETQYF.

The chain is built from TRBV13 and TRBJ2-7; TRBD2 aligns across 9 bases. With V trimmed by 4 bases and J by 7 bases, 11 bases remained unmatched. The CDR3 sequence is 15 residues long. Germline V CDR1 and CDR2: PRHDT, FYEKMQ (reference sequence). CDR3: CASSSKSGRPLEQYF. The CDR3 DNA follows: TGTGCCAGCAGCTCGAAAAGCGGGAGGCCCTTGGAGCAGTACTTC.

This rearrangement joins TRBV5-1 to TRBJ2-7; 8 bases match TRBD2. Germline V gene sequence: CDR1 SGHRS, CDR2 YFSETQ. The CDR3 spans 14 residues. V was pared by 8 bases and J by 9 bases, with 16 bases of the junction left unmatched. CDR3 nucleotide sequence: TGCGCCAGTTCGGGGACGGGAGGGCAGCGTGTGCAGTACTTC. Translated, it gives CASSGTGGQRVQYF.

The rearrangement uses TRBV20-1 and TRBJ2-7, with D possibly matching TRBD2 (5 bases). Trimming removed 7 bases at V and 7 bases at J, with 11 bases between. Germline V CDR1 and CDR2: DFQATT, SNEGSKA (reference sequence). The CDR3 is 10 amino acids. Here the CDR3 DNA reads TGCAGTGTGGTGTTAGCGGAGCAGTACTTC. Its translation is CSVVLAEQYF.

V is TRBV4-1 and J is TRBJ2-4, with TRBD2 matching 10 bases. Germline V CDR1 and CDR2: MGHRA, YSYEKL. The CDR3 consists of 18 residues. V lost 1 base, J lost 0 bases, and 6 bases stayed unmatched. This chain's CDR3 is CASSQGVAGGVAKNIQYF. The CDR3 DNA sequence: TGCGCCAGCAGCCAAGGGGTAGCGGGGGGAGTAGCCAAAAACATTCAGTACTTC.

CDR3 amino acids: CASSWDRGMFSDTQYF. CDR3 sequence (DNA): TGTGCCAGCAGCTGGGACAGGGGAATGTTCTCAGATACGCAGTATTTT. The rearrangement uses TRBV27 and TRBJ2-3; 10 nucleotides match TRBD1. There are 16 residues in the CDR3. V dropped 6 bases and J dropped 4; count of bases not matched to a gene: 10. Germline V gene sequence: CDR1 MNHEY, CDR2 SMNVEV (reference sequence).

The rearrangement uses TRBV14 and TRBJ2-3; 12 nucleotides align to TRBD2. J was trimmed by 5 bases and V by 4 bases; bases with no gene match: 4. Germline CDR1 SGHDN, CDR2 FVKESK. CDR3 length: 15 residues. The CDR3 bases are TGTGCCAGCAGCCTTCTAGCGGGAGGGCTAGATACGCAGTATTTT. It yields the protein CASSLLAGGLDTQYF.

The table lists this clone with a few counts. V is TRBV7-6 and J is TRBJ1-3; D gene unclear. V lost 5 bases and J lost 2, with 16 bases in between. The CDR3 has 16 amino acids. Germline CDR1 reads SGHVS; CDR2 reads FNYEAQ. The CDR3 DNA is TGTGCCAGCAGCATGACCCACGGGGTGACTGGAAACACCATATATTTT. It translates to CASSMTHGVTGNTIYF.